Described below is a single T cell receptor (beta chain) sequence and its context. The antigen remains undetermined. 13 Jbeta primers and 60 Vbeta primers were used for the PCR. Authors' analysis steps: In a later analysis, some 80 million unique TCR beta chains included roughly 11 million shared by two or more donors. Clones were read by immunoSEQ multiplex PCR, and TCRdb kept only the in-frame ones, dropping some. V, J and clone size are those of that table, while D and trimming were read from the DNA. The sample includes approximately 250,000 clones, approximately 81% of them seen just once. This entry comes from a study of cytomegalovirus exposure and HLA in healthy donors. The V end lost 6 bases, the J end lost 4 bases, and 9 bases lay between the germline ends. Germline CDR1 is MNHEY and CDR2 is SVGAGI. The CDR3 covers 13 residues. Study observations and caveats: Presence/absence analyses assumed roughly uniform sequencing depth across donors.

The source of this sequence is a girl aged 2 to 10 in good health and CMV-seronegative. What was sequenced was PBMCs. The chain carries TRBV6-5 and TRBJ1-4, with D tentatively TRBD1 (5 bases). The DNA for the CDR3 is TGTGCCAGCAGCCGGGGGTATAATGAAAAACTGTTTTTT. Its translation: CASSRGYNEKLFF.